This T cell receptor (beta chain) was sequenced during a study of cytomegalovirus exposure and HLA in healthy donors. Germline CDR1 is KGHSH and CDR2 is LQKENI. J gave up 4 bases and V 5 bases, and 10 bases lay outside the gene matches. The CDR3 has 16 residues. The PCR used 60 Vbeta and 13 Jbeta primers. The protocol was immunoSEQ multiplex PCR, while the TCRdb copy is restricted to in-frame clones and leaves out a portion. The repertoire includes about 94,000 clones, over 60% of them detected once, and 3.5% to 4.5% sits in the top ten. Source material: PBMCs. The TCR originated in a man aged 25 to 40 in good health and CMV-seronegative. The chain combines TRBV18 with TRBJ1-1; the match to TRBD1 covers 10 bases. The CDR3 here is CASSSSIDRGPTEAFF. CDR3 nucleotide sequence: TGTGCCAGCTCATCTTCGATTGACAGGGGGCCCACTGAAGCTTTCTTT.